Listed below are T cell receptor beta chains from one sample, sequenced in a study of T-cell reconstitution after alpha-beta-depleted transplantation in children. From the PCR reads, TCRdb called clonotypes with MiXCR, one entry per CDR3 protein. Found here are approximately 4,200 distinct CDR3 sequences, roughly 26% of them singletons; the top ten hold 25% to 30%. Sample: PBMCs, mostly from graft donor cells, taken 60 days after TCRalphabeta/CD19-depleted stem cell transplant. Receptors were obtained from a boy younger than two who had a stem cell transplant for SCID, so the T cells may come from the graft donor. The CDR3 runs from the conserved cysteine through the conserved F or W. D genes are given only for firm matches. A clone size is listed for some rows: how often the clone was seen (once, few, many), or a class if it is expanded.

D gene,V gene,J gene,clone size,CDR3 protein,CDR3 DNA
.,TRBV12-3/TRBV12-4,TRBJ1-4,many,CASTLAPDEKLFF,TGTGCCAGCACCTTAGCCCCGGATGAAAAACTGTTTTTT
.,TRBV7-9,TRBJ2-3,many,CASRRRGVGFDTQYF,TGTGCCAGCAGACGTAGAGGGGTAGGGTTTGATACGCAGTATTTT
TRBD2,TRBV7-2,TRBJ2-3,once,CASRRLAGTDTQYF,TGTGCCAGCAGGAGACTAGCGGGAACAGATACGCAGTATTTT
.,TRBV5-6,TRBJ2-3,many,CASSLARGDTQYF,TGTGCCAGCAGCTTGGCCCGGGGAGATACGCAGTATTTT
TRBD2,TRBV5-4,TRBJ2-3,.,CASSLRLAGGIDTQYF,TGTGCCAGCAGCTTGCGGCTAGCGGGGGGGATAGATACGCAGTATTTT
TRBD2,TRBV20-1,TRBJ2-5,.,CSASVAGAETQYF,TGCAGTGCTAGTGTAGCGGGAGCAGAGACCCAGTACTTC
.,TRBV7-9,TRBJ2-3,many,CASSFFPDTQYF,TGTGCCAGCAGCTTCTTTCCGGATACGCAGTATTTT
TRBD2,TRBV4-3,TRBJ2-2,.,CASSQEFRAGANGELFF,TGCGCCAGCAGCCAAGAGTTCAGAGCGGGAGCGAACGGGGAGCTGTTTTTT
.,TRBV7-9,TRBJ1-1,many,CASSLLLRTNTEAFF,TGTGCCAGCAGCTTGCTATTAAGAACGAACACTGAAGCTTTCTTT
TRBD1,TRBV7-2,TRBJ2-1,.,CASSLVDLGTVEQFF,TGTGCCAGCAGCTTAGTGGATCTTGGGACAGTCGAGCAGTTCTTC
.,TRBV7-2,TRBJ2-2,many,CASSLASANTGELFF,TGTGCCAGCAGCTTAGCTAGCGCGAACACCGGGGAGCTGTTTTTT
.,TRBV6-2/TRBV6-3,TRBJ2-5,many,CASSYDRVRWGETQYF,TGTGCCAGCAGTTACGATCGGGTCCGGTGGGGGGAGACCCAGTACTTC
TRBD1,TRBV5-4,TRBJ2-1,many,CASSLGDRGREQFF,TGTGCCAGCAGCTTGGGGGACAGGGGCCGGGAGCAGTTCTTC
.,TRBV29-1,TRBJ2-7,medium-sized,CSVVTLGVAYEQYF,TGCAGCGTTGTCACCCTAGGGGTTGCCTACGAGCAGTACTTC
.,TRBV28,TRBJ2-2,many,CASSLGLDGELFF,TGTGCCAGCAGTTTGGGCCTAGACGGGGAGCTGTTTTTT
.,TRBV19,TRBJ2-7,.,CASTSQGLDGEQYF,TGTGCCAGTACCTCACAGGGTTTGGATGGCGAGCAGTACTTC
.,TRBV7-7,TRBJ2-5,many,CASSSSSFGETQYF,TGTGCCAGCAGCTCCTCGTCGTTCGGGGAGACCCAGTACTTC
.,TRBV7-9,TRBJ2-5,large,CASSHDWEETQYF,TGTGCCAGCAGCCACGATTGGGAAGAGACCCAGTACTTC
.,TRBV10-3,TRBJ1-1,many,CAISDRVVTEAFF,TGTGCCATCAGTGACAGGGTTGTCACTGAAGCTTTCTTT
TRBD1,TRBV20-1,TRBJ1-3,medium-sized,CSAMTGNGNTIYF,TGCAGTGCTATGACAGGGAACGGAAACACCATATATTTT
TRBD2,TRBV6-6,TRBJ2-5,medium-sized,CASSSPRTSGGPIQETQYF,TGTGCCAGCAGTTCCCCCAGGACTAGCGGGGGCCCTATACAAGAGACCCAGTACTTC
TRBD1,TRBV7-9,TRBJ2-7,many,CASSPLGDRGYEQYF,TGTGCCAGCAGCCCCCTCGGGGACAGGGGCTACGAGCAGTACTTC
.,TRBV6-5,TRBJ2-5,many,CASSQTRETQYF,TGTGCCAGCAGCCAGACGCGAGAGACCCAGTACTTC
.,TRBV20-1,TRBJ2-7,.,CSAIREEQYF,TGCAGTGCTATACGTGAGGAGCAGTACTTC
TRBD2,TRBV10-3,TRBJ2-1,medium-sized,CAISDPGGVAGNGEQFF,TGTGCCATCAGTGACCCGGGGGGTGTAGCGGGGAACGGTGAGCAGTTCTTC
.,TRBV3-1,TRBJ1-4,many,CASSPRAANEKLFF,TGTGCCAGCAGCCCTCGGGCAGCTAATGAAAAACTGTTTTTT
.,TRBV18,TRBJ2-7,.,CASSPRTEYEQYF,TGTGCCAGCTCACCCCGTACGGAATACGAGCAGTACTTC
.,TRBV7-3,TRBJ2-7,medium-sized,CASSEGPGYEQYF,TGTGCCAGCAGCGAGGGCCCGGGCTACGAGCAGTACTTC
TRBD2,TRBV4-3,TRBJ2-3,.,CASSQGPGTRSSDTQYF,TGCGCCAGCAGCCAAGGCCCTGGGACTAGAAGCTCAGATACGCAGTATTTT
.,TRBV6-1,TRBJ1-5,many,CASSERDRWGNQPQHF,TGTGCCAGCAGTGAACGAGACAGGTGGGGCAATCAGCCCCAGCATTTT
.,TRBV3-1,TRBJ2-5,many,CASSPSGVVETQYF,TGTGCCAGCAGCCCGAGCGGCGTAGTAGAGACCCAGTACTTC
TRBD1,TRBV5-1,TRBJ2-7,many,CASSQGALATYEQYF,TGCGCCAGCAGCCAGGGGGCGCTAGCTACCTACGAGCAGTACTTC
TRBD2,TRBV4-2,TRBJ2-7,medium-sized,CASSPPVAGGTYEQYF,TGTGCCAGCAGCCCCCCCGTAGCGGGGGGGACCTACGAGCAGTACTTC
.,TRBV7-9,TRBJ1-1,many,CASSLLRGNTEAFF,TGTGCCAGCAGCTTACTAAGGGGGAACACTGAAGCTTTCTTT
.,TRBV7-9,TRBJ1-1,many,CASSSGRWMNTEAFF,TGTGCCAGCAGCTCGGGCAGGTGGATGAACACTGAAGCTTTCTTT
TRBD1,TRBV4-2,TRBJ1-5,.,CASSQDPDRGPRYQPQHF,TGTGCCAGCAGCCAAGATCCAGACAGGGGGCCCCGTTATCAGCCCCAGCATTTT
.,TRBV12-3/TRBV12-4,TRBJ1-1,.,CASSLDVRGSGAFF,TGTGCCAGCAGTTTAGACGTCAGGGGATCAGGAGCTTTCTTT
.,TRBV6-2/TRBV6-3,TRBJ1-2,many,CASRGDRSLSSYGYTF,TGTGCCAGCAGGGGGGACCGCAGTCTTTCAAGCTATGGCTACACCTTC
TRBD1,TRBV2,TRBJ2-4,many,CASSPDRARWVYF,TGTGCCAGCAGCCCGGACAGGGCTCGATGGGTGTACTTC
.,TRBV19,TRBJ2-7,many,CASSMRSASYEQYF,TGTGCCAGTAGTATGAGGTCAGCATCCTACGAGCAGTACTTC
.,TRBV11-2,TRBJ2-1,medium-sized,CASSYDGKNYNEQFF,TGTGCCAGCAGTTATGACGGGAAAAATTACAATGAGCAGTTCTTC
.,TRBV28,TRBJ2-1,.,CASSLSGIYNEQFF,TGTGCCAGCAGTTTATCCGGCATCTACAATGAGCAGTTCTTC
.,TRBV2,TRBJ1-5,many,CASTRGISGQPQHF,TGTGCCAGCACTCGAGGGATTAGTGGCCAGCCCCAGCATTTT
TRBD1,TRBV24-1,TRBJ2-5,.,CATSDLGQGLEETQYF,TGTGCCACCAGTGATTTGGGACAGGGGTTGGAAGAGACCCAGTACTTC
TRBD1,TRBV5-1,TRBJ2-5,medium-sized,CASSQGAKDPRETQYF,TGCGCCAGCAGCCAGGGGGCAAAGGACCCGCGAGAGACCCAGTACTTC
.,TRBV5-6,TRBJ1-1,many,CASSPIDRTNTEAFF,TGTGCCAGCAGCCCCATCGACCGAACGAACACTGAAGCTTTCTTT
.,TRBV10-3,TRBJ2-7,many,CAISEGGEQYF,TGTGCCATCAGTGAAGGAGGCGAGCAGTACTTC
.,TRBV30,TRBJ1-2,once,CAWRELNYGYTF,TGTGCCTGGAGGGAGCTTAACTATGGCTACACCTTC
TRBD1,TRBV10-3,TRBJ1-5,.,CAISGDREYQPQHF,TGTGCCATCAGTGGTGACAGGGAGTATCAGCCCCAGCATTTT
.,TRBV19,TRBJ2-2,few,CASSIVGPRAGTGELFF,TGTGCCAGTAGTATAGTTGGCCCCAGAGCGGGCACCGGGGAGCTGTTTTTT
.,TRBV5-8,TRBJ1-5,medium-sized,CASSLSSWVGNQPQHF,TGTGCCAGCAGCTTGTCTTCATGGGTTGGCAATCAGCCCCAGCATTTT
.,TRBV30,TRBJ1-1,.,CAWTIKQDTEAFF,TGTGCCTGGACCATTAAGCAGGACACTGAAGCTTTCTTT